This entry lists 2 T cell receptor beta chains sequenced from one sample in a study of identical twins. TCRdb reprocessed the 5' RACE reads with MiXCR, giving one entry per CDR3 protein. The sample lists around 490,000 distinct CDR3 sequences, more than 20% occurring once. The same data also went into a second study, on yellow fever vaccine responses in identical twins.

The sequencing sample was made of CD4+ T cells sorted from blood. These receptors originate from a woman aged 18-29 years in good health.

The V gene is TRBV6-2 or TRBV6-3, the J gene TRBJ2-1; D is tentatively TRBD1 or TRBD2 (6 bases each). V lost 5 bases, J lost 9 bases, and 20 bases lay in between. The CDR3 has 15 amino acids. Looked up from germline, CDR1 is MNHEY and CDR2 is SVGEGT. DNA of the CDR3: TGTGCCAGCAGTAAAAGTGGGGCCGGAGGGGGTGAGCAGTTCTTC. It yields the protein CASSKSGAGGGEQFF.

The chain joins TRBV27 to TRBJ2-7; TRBD1 matches at 9 bases. The germline CDR1 and CDR2 sequences are MNHEY and SMNVEV (reference sequence). Trimming took 3 bases from V and 2 from J; bases not matched to a gene: 5. CDR3 length: 15 residues. The DNA for the CDR3 is TGTGCCAGCAGTTTGGGGACAGGGACAACCTACGAGCAGTACTTC. Translated, it gives CASSLGTGTTYEQYF.